The sequence of this T cell receptor beta chain was determined in a study of T cell responses to AZD1222 COVID-19 vaccine (TCRdb year 2021). With regard to the full study: Because spike-specific TCR depth and breadth did not differ between the two schedules, AZD1222 recipients who got a second dose at roughly 4 weeks were pooled with those who got a second dose at roughly 12 weeks. Trial participants were enrolled by age into 18-55, 56-69 and 70-plus year subgroups, with about 150, 28 and 57 TCR-sequenced participants respectively. TCR sequencing was performed for about 240 trial participants, of whom about 200 were given two doses of AZD1222 and 26 were given two doses of MenACWY control vaccine.

The label giving this sample's time point can be read as: baseline before first vaccination. The vaccinee samples were drawn from two UK trials, COV001 and COV002, one of which was a single-blind randomized controlled phase 2/3 trial testing AZD1222 (ChAdOx1 nCoV-19) in healthy adults. Trial participant PBMC samples were collected at day 0 and day 28 after the second dose for TCRbeta chain sequencing. Details on this clone: Its antigen is currently not known. Base-call qualities are not available, and no considerably larger clone is one nucleotide away.

Findings and caveats that apply to the study as a whole: Conclusions about previously exposed vaccinees are limited, since just five or six AZD1222 recipients were seropositive for SARS-CoV-2 at baseline. Participants were mostly white British, with more females than males. The authors suggested clonal diversity may have been underestimated. Because no day 14 peak-response samples were available, the repertoires could be characterized only after the peak T cell response. CD4 TCRs associated with the vaccine covered the entire spike protein, and the dominant responses were in regions 160-218 and 743-854. Spike-specific TCR breadth and depth rose significantly after two AZD1222 doses compared with day 0 and with MenACWY recipients. The 56-69-year group was small, and its depth increase did not reach significance, likely because of low power. Reportedly, close to half of the unique spike-specific TCRs recognized epitopes lying outside the regions that are mutated in the B.1.351 and B.1.1.7 variants.

CDR1 and CDR2 were assigned from the germline V gene as SGHTA and FQGTGA. The CDR3 numbers 16 residues from cysteine through phenylalanine. Only CDR3 DNA remains: 48 bases, in frame from the first base. V ends up 3 bases short and J 6 bases short, with an unmatched junction base count of 10. The CDR3 regions of human TCRbeta chains were subjected to immunosequencing. The original pipeline was this. TCRs in the repertoires were compared against a reference library of SARS-CoV-2-specific TCRs that had been generated with the MIRA antigen-specificity platform. Breadth was defined as the fraction of unique TCRs that were SARS-CoV-2-associated, and depth was defined as the fraction of total T cells that were SARS-CoV-2-associated. Each spike-specific TCR was assigned to its reactive spike region and to a CD4 or CD8 class using the MIRA data. Log10-transformed breadth and depth values were compared by one-way ANOVA with Sidak's multiple comparisons tests. TCRdb obtained this table from immuneACCESS and retained in-frame rearrangements with V and J assigned. These tables miss some clones; where compared with another copy, unresolved V genes account for less than half of the shortfall, and the remainder is unexplained. V, J and clone size derive from that table, while D and trimming were established from the DNA sequence. The sample data list fewer than 150,000 clones, and around 90% of these were observed just once. About 2% of the sample lies in the top ten.

This receptor chain uses TRBV7-3 and TRBJ2-2; TRBD2 matches 7 bases in the middle. This specimen was peripheral blood, taken on day 0 of AZD1222 vaccination. The receptor's source is an adult in good health. The bases are TGTGCCAGCAGCTTGAGGAGCGGGGTGTCCCCCGGGGAGCTGTTTTTT. This yields the protein CASSLRSGVSPGELFF.